One sample yielded the 32 T cell receptor beta chains listed below, sequenced in a study of blood T cell repertoires in COVID-19. Generated by immunoSEQ multiplex PCR, the TCRdb table keeps only in-frame clones and is missing some. The sample has roughly 250,000 clones; 88% are singletons. Sequencing was carried out using PBMCs or T cells enriched from blood (not recorded which). The receptors derive from a woman aged 40-49 years with acute COVID-19.

CDR3 in amino acids: CASSARTGADQPQHF. The CDR3 nucleotides are TGTGCCAGCAGCGCTAGGACAGGGGCGGATCAGCCCCAGCATTTT. The chain links TRBV5-8 to TRBJ1-5, with 9 bases identical to TRBD1. The V segment lost 4 bases and the J segment 5 bases; nucleotides outside the gene matches: 7. Germline-derived CDR1 and CDR2 are SGHTS and YDEGEE. The CDR3 is made up of 15 amino acids.

This chain joins TRBV5-1 and TRBJ2-7; weak D call: TRBD2 (5 bases). This CDR3 contains 13 residues. The V gene's germline CDR1 is SGHRS and CDR2 YFSETQ. V lost 4 bases and J lost 5, with 13 bases in between. DNA for the CDR3: TGCGCCAGCAGCCTAGGACTCAGCCACGAGCAGTACGTC. Its protein product is CASSLGLSHEQYV.

This clone was seen more than once but under ten times. The chain joins TRBV24-1 to TRBJ2-3; perhaps TRBD1 as D (5 bases). Per germline, CDR1 KGHDR and CDR2 SFDVKD. The V gene lost 1 base and the J gene lost 4 bases, with 8 bases spanning the gap. This CDR3 has 14 residues. Written as DNA, the CDR3 is TGTGCCACCAGTGATTTCTCGACAGCAGATACGCAGTATTTT. It is translated as CATSDFSTADTQYF.

The rearrangement joins TRBV20-1 to TRBJ1-5, with D perhaps TRBD1 (5 bases). The CDR3 totals 15 residues. Germline V lookup: CDR1 DFQATT, CDR2 SNEGSKA (reference sequence). The ends were cut back, 3 bases at V and 5 bases at J, with 17 bases in the middle. CDR3 amino acids: CSASQGGGSDQPQHF. DNA for the CDR3: TGCAGTGCTAGTCAGGGAGGTGGGAGCGATCAGCCCCAGCATTTT.

The rearrangement uses TRBV13 and TRBJ2-7; D is uncertain. The CDR3 sequence is 12 residues long. V was cut by 5 bases and J by 3 bases, with 8 bases left in between. The germline V gene encodes CDR1 PRHDT and CDR2 FYEKMQ (reference sequence). The CDR3 spells CASSTDIYEQYF. The CDR3 coding sequence is TGTGCCAGCAGCACCGACATCTACGAGCAGTACTTC. The full variable domain, its missing parts supplied by reference TRBV13 and TRBJ2-7, is AAGVIQSPRHLIKEKRETATLKCYPIPRHDTVYWYQQGPGQDPQFLISFYEKMQSDKGSIPDRFSAQQFSDYHSELNMSSLELGDSALYFCASSTDIYEQYFGPGTRLTVT.

This clone was detected once. The identical CDR3 is also encoded by other nucleotide sequences in the sample. The genes are TRBV18 and TRBJ2-1, with TRBD1 identical over 10 bases. The CDR3 loop spans 15 amino acids. CDR1 and CDR2 (germline): KGHSH, LQKENI. V gave up 3 bases and J gave up 4 bases; unmatched junction bases: 3. DNA for the CDR3: TGTGCCAGCTCACCGCGGACAGGGGGGTACAATGAGCAGTTCTTC. It codes for CASSPRTGGYNEQFF.

V usage is TRBV7-9 and J usage is TRBJ2-2; 10 nucleotides line up with TRBD1. Germline CDR1 and CDR2: SEHNR and FQNEAQ (reference sequence). Trimming cost V 3 bases and J 13 bases; bases outside gene matches: 2. The CDR3 runs 12 residues. This CDR3 is CASSFRDRGLFF. CDR3 sequence (DNA): TGTGCCAGCAGCTTCCGGGACAGGGGGCTGTTTTTT.

The rearrangement uses TRBV10-3 and TRBJ1-6, with 7 nucleotides matching TRBD1. There are 17 residues in the CDR3. Trimming removed 4 bases from V and 7 bases from J; junction bases left unmatched: 13. Germline lookup yields CDR1 ENHRY and CDR2 SYGVKD. The CDR3 DNA reads TGTGCCATCAGTGGTAAACCGGGACAGAAGTTGAATTCACCCCTCCACTTT. This sequence encodes CAISGKPGQKLNSPLHF.

V usage is TRBV7-2 and J usage is TRBJ2-3; D may be TRBD2 (5 bases). Trimming pared 5 bases from V and 3 bases from J, leaving 9 bases between. CDR1 and CDR2 from the germline V gene are SGHTA and FQGNSA. The CDR3 runs to 13 residues. The CDR3 DNA reads TGTGCCAGCAGCCGAAGGAGGACAGATACGCAGTATTTT. Amino acids: CASSRRRTDTQYF.

J is TRBJ2-5 and V is TRBV11-2; unclear D gene. The germline V and J ends were trimmed by 3 bases and 1 base, with 6 bases remaining between them. CDR1 and CDR2 (germline): SGHAT, FQNNGV. The CDR3 consists of 13 residues. CDR3 in DNA: TGTGCCAGCAGCTTCAACACCCAAGAGACCCAGTACTTC. This codes for CASSFNTQETQYF.

V usage is TRBV7-8 and J usage is TRBJ2-7; 12 bases map to TRBD2. CDR3 length: 15 residues. Germline V gene lookup returns CDR1 SGHVS and CDR2 FQNEAQ. V shed 6 bases and J 5 bases; nucleotides not matched to a gene: 8. CDR3 sequence: CASSPSGRASHEQYF. The DNA for the CDR3 is TGTGCCAGCAGTCCTAGCGGGAGGGCCAGTCACGAGCAGTACTTC.

The chain has TRBV3-1 (or the pseudogene TRBV3-2) and TRBJ2-1; 7 nucleotides align to TRBD2. V dropped 3 bases and J dropped 5; count of bases not matched to a gene: 4. CDR3 size: 14 residues. In germline, CDR1 is LGHDT, CDR2 YNNKEL (reference sequence). The CDR3 protein is CASSQASGHNEQFF. The CDR3 DNA reads TGTGCCAGCAGCCAGGCTAGCGGACACAATGAGCAGTTCTTC.

The chain joins TRBV28 to TRBJ2-5, with D possibly TRBD2 on 5 matching bases. V was shortened by 5 bases and J by 4 bases, with 17 bases between the two germline ends. CDR1 is MDHEN and CDR2 is SYDVKM in the germline V gene. The CDR3 runs 15 residues. The CDR3 DNA reads as TGTGCCAGCAGTCTACGTGGGAGTGGAAGAGAGACCCAGTACTTC. As protein: CASSLRGSGRETQYF.

The V call is TRBV6-5, the J call TRBJ1-2; D unclear. Trimming removed 6 bases at V and 7 bases at J, with 18 bases between. In germline, CDR1 is MNHEY, CDR2 SVGAGI. The CDR3 is 14 residues long. The CDR3 nucleotides are TGTGCCAGCAGACCCGACACCCCAGCTGGTGGCTACACCTTC. The encoded protein is CASRPDTPAGGYTF.

This chain joins TRBV6-5 and TRBJ1-1, with D uncertain. Per the germline V gene, CDR1 is MNHEY and CDR2 is SVGAGI. Between the trimmed V and J ends, which lost 6 bases and 5 bases, there was a span of 16 bases. This CDR3 contains 14 residues. In nucleotides, the CDR3 is TGTGCCAGCAGCCAGAGGTCCATAAGGACTGAAGCTTTCTTT. Translation gives CASSQRSIRTEAFF.

The chain uses TRBV6-1 and TRBJ1-2, with D unresolved. Germline assignment: CDR1 MNHNS and CDR2 SASEGT. V dropped 3 bases and J dropped 14 bases, with 28 bases sitting between them. This CDR3 spans 16 amino acids. The CDR3: CASSDLGRNDPILRTF. DNA of the CDR3: TGTGCCAGCAGTGATTTGGGCCGCAATGACCCGATCCTAAGGACCTTC.

The chain links TRBV3-1 (or the pseudogene TRBV3-2) to TRBJ2-7; perhaps TRBD2 as D (5 bases). CDR1 LGHDT and CDR2 YNNKEL come from the germline V gene (reference sequence). The CDR3 spans 15 residues. V lost 1 base, J lost 6 bases, and 16 bases lay in between. DNA for the CDR3: TGTGCCAGCAGCCAAGGGGTAGCGAATTCAGGCGAGCAGTACTTC. It translates to CASSQGVANSGEQYF.

As for this clone: The junction shows a germline mismatch at one end, possibly a read error. This chain uses TRBV11-3 with TRBJ1-6, with TRBD1 matching 9 bases. The germline V gene has CDR1 SGHNT and CDR2 YENEEA. The CDR3 totals 16 residues. CDR3 nucleotides: TGTGCCAGCAGCCTAGACAGGGGGTCCTATAATTCACCCCTCCACTTT. Translated: CASSLDRGSYNSPLHF. The variable domain in full, completed from reference TRBV11-3 and TRBJ1-6, reads EAGVVQSPRYKIIEKKQPVAFWCNPISGHNTLYWYLQNLGQGPELLIRYENEEAVDDSQLPKDRFSAERLKGVDSTLKIQPAELGDSAVYLCASSLDRGSYNSPLHFGNGTRLTVT.

The rearrangement links TRBV6-5 to TRBJ1-2, with D possibly being TRBD1 (5 bases). V was clipped by 10 bases and J by 4 bases, with 22 bases between them. Per the germline V gene, CDR1 is MNHEY and CDR2 is SVGAGI. This CDR3 has 15 residues. The CDR3 sequence is CATSFGGLQAYGYTF. CDR3 sequence (DNA): TGTGCCACCTCATTCGGGGGTTTACAAGCCTATGGCTACACCTTC.

With regard to this clone: This same CDR3 is encoded by further DNA sequences in the sample. The rearrangement joins TRBV19 to TRBJ1-2; D is undetermined. Trimming cost V 5 bases and J 0 bases, with 10 bases left between them. CDR3 length: 14 residues. Per germline, CDR1 LNHDA and CDR2 SQIVND (reference sequence). CDR3 protein: CASSPGASNYGYTF. The CDR3 DNA sequence: TGTGCCAGTAGTCCAGGCGCCTCTAACTATGGCTACACCTTC.

The CDR3, as DNA: TGTGCCAGCAGTTACCTCGGACAGGGTAATCAGCCCCAGCATTTT. Amino acids: CASSYLGQGNQPQHF. The chain combines TRBV6-2 or TRBV6-3 with TRBJ1-5; 8 nucleotides align to TRBD1. Germline V gives CDR1 MNHEY, CDR2 SVGEGT. The CDR3 loop spans 15 amino acids. The trim removed 2 bases at V and 4 bases at J, leaving 4 bases unmatched.

This rearrangement joins TRBV7-2 to TRBJ2-7, with unresolved D. CDR1 is SGHTA and CDR2 is FQGNSA in the germline V gene. The germline V and J ends were trimmed by 5 bases and 2 bases, with 10 bases remaining between them. The CDR3 contains 13 residues. The chain's CDR3 is CASSGQAPYEQYF. CDR3 nucleotides: TGTGCCAGCAGCGGGCAGGCCCCCTACGAGCAGTACTTC.

The chain combines TRBV12-5 with TRBJ2-1, with D possibly TRBD2 on 6 matching bases. Germline-derived CDR1 and CDR2 are LGHNT and FRNRAP. The CDR3 contains 12 residues. V lost 5 bases and J lost 6, with 8 bases in between. Here the CDR3 DNA reads TGTGCTAGTGGTCGGGGAGGCAATGAGCAGTTCTTC. It is translated as CASGRGGNEQFF.

V usage is TRBV7-9 and J usage is TRBJ2-7; D unclear. The CDR3 loop spans 12 amino acids. Looked up from germline, CDR1 is SEHNR and CDR2 is FQNEAQ (reference sequence). With 5 bases removed from V and 5 bases from J, the gap between germline ends came to 10 bases. DNA for the CDR3: TGTGCCAGCAGCCCGGCTCGGGACGAGCAGTACTTC. Its protein is CASSPARDEQYF. The variable domain in full, with the rest retrieved from reference TRBV7-9 and TRBJ2-7, is DTGVSQNPRHKITKRGQNVTFRCDPISEHNRLYWYRQTLGQGPEFLTYFQNEAQLEKSRLLSDRFSAERPKGSFSTLEIQRTEQGDSAMYLCASSPARDEQYFGPGTRLTVT.

The rearrangement links TRBV5-1 to TRBJ2-3, with 10 bases identical to TRBD1. CDR3 length: 17 amino acids. The trim removed 3 bases at V and 3 bases at J, leaving 10 bases unmatched. In germline, CDR1 is SGHRS, CDR2 YFSETQ. The CDR3 sequence is CASSSLTGGAGTDTQYF. In nucleotides, the CDR3 is TGCGCCAGCAGCTCCTTGACAGGGGGCGCGGGAACAGATACGCAGTATTTT.

The chain employs TRBV6-1 and TRBJ2-1; 7 bases map to TRBD2. CDR3 size: 18 residues. V lost 3 bases, J lost 0 bases, and 11 bases stayed unmatched. CDR1 is MNHNS and CDR2 is SASEGT in the germline V gene. CDR3 amino acids: CASSDQTWDYLSYNEQFF. Written as DNA, the CDR3 is TGTGCCAGCAGTGATCAAACTTGGGACTACCTCTCCTACAATGAGCAGTTCTTC.

The rearrangement joins TRBV4-2 to TRBJ1-2; D uncertain. Germline V CDR1 and CDR2: LGHNA, YNFKEQ. This CDR3 is built from 15 residues. The germline V and J ends were trimmed by 0 bases and 5 bases, with 13 bases remaining between them. The CDR3 is CASSQDRTDRYGYTF. In DNA, the CDR3 is TGTGCCAGCAGCCAAGACCGCACAGATAGGTATGGCTACACCTTC.

CDR3 loop: CASSWDRDQPQHF. In DNA, the CDR3 is TGTGCCAGCAGCTGGGACAGGGACCAGCCCCAGCATTTT. The genes are TRBV5-5 and TRBJ1-5; TRBD1 agrees at 9 bases. CDR3 size: 13 residues. Per germline, CDR1 SGHKS and CDR2 YYEKEE (reference sequence). V shed 3 bases, J shed 7 bases, and the junction held 2 bases outside the gene matches.

The CDR3 region has the DNA TGTGCCAGCAGCGGCGGGACCCACGAGGAAAAACTGTTTTTT. This gives the protein CASSGGTHEEKLFF. The chain couples TRBV5-4 to TRBJ1-4; D perhaps matches TRBD1 (5 bases). This CDR3 is built from 14 residues. Trimming took off 4 bases at V and 8 bases at J, with 15 bases between the two ends. Germline values: CDR1 SGHNT, CDR2 YYREEE (reference sequence).

The chain joins TRBV5-6 to TRBJ1-2, with D possibly being TRBD1 (5 bases). This CDR3 is 14 amino acids long. Trimming removed 1 base from V and 6 bases from J, with 13 bases in between. Per the germline V gene, CDR1 is SGHDT and CDR2 is YYEEEE. CDR3 coding DNA: TGTGCCAGCAGCTTGCGAAGGGGAGGCAATGGCTACACCTTC. Amino acids: CASSLRRGGNGYTF.

The chain joins TRBV19 to TRBJ2-1, with 9 bases matching TRBD2. This CDR3 is built from 14 residues. Germline values: CDR1 LNHDA, CDR2 SQIVND (reference sequence). J lost 8 bases, V lost 3 bases, and 5 bases had no gene match. DNA for the CDR3: TGTGCCAGTAGTATCCTAGCGGGACTCGATGAGCAGTTCTTC. Translated, it gives CASSILAGLDEQFF.

This chain links TRBV19 with TRBJ1-1; D might be TRBD1 (5 bases). Germline lookup yields CDR1 LNHDA and CDR2 SQIVND (reference sequence). Trimming removed 8 bases from V and 1 base from J, with 17 bases in between. The CDR3 spans 15 residues. The CDR3 loop is CASSRVWGENTEAFF. DNA of the CDR3: TGTGCCAGTTCTCGTGTCTGGGGGGAGAACACTGAAGCTTTCTTT.